The rows below give T cell receptor beta chains drawn from one sample of a study of response to subunit inactivated influenza vaccine. TCRdb fed the RT-PCR reads into MiXCR, producing one record per CDR3 protein. The repertoire includes around 570,000 distinct CDR3 sequences, 7.6% of them detected once, and about an eighth sits in the top ten. Sample: PBMCs from blood, taken around 25 months after vaccination. The receptor set was obtained from a man aged 50-75 years who received an inactivated influenza vaccine. Both conserved end residues are part of each CDR3.

>TRBV12-3/TRBV12-4
CASSDHLRDRGHEQYF
>TRBV19
CASSRGLAGVNNEQFF
>TRBV6-4
CASRERGDTDTQYF
>TRBV6-5
CASSYGQLNTQYF
>TRBV20-1
CSAMYVFDTQYF
>TRBV7-8
CASSVNTYQETQYF
>TRBV4-2
CASSQGTQARAGYGYTF
>TRBV2
CASSEVRGAGEAFF
>TRBV4-2
CASSPLIQNQPQHF
>TRBV2
CASSRDRANYGYTF
>TRBV4-2
CASSPRRASGRSTDTQYF
>TRBV7-9
CASSLARGLSGEQYF